This T cell receptor (beta chain) was captured in a study of cytomegalovirus exposure and HLA in healthy donors. Germline V gene lookup returns CDR1 MDHEN and CDR2 SYDVKM. Trimming took 4 bases from V and 0 from J, leaving 3 bases between them. The CDR3 is 12 residues long. A note on this clone: Its specificity is not known.

It was with 60 Vbeta and 13 Jbeta primers that the PCR ran. Only in-frame clones appear in the TCRdb table, and some are missing; sequencing was by immunoSEQ multiplex PCR. The sample consists of over 95,000 clones, approximately 80% of them appearing once. Study results and caveats: The classifier reportedly diagnosed cytomegalovirus status with high specificity and sensitivity. A later analysis, which compared TCR beta chains of equal frequency, found the HLA-associated ones more clonally expanded. Researchers reported in a later analysis that a missense DCLRE1C variant was tied to TCR beta V- and J-gene trimming.

The source is a man in his forties in good health and CMV-seropositive. The V and J genes are TRBV28 and TRBJ1-2; no clear D gene. Sequencing used PBMCs. CDR3 DNA: TGTGCCAGCAGTTCTCCTAACTATGGCTACACCTTC. Protein sequence: CASSSPNYGYTF.